This TCR beta chain is drawn from a study of technical replicates of blood from a few donors (TCRdb year 2017). This clone appeared once. No antigen is known for it. No per-base quality is available; no much larger clone lies one base away. Library preparation used the immunoSEQ multiplex PCR assay. TCRdb re-hosts the immuneACCESS table, in-frame sequences only. Its copies lack some clones; in the studies checked, an unresolved V gene accounts for under half of them, and the cause for the rest is not known. The sample yields around 98,000 clones; around 95% were counted once. The ten largest clones add up to less than 0.25% of the sample. The CDR3 holds 15 amino acids from the cysteine to the phenylalanine. Only CDR3 DNA is held: 45 bases, read in frame from base 1. V is clipped by 3 bases and J by 1 base, and the sequence between their germline boundaries is 9 bases long. CDR1 and CDR2, looked up from the germline V gene (reference sequence), are LNHDA and SQIVND.

Material: T cells isolated from PBMCs. Rearrangement joined TRBV19 to TRBJ2-2, with an unclear D gene assignment. This TCR was sampled from a human donor in good health. The nucleotides are TGTGCCAGTAGTATTCTAGAAGTGAACACCGGGGAGCTGTTTTTT. This yields the protein CASSILEVNTGELFF.